This TCR beta chain was identified during a study of T cells in women clearing cervical HPV infection. Germline-derived CDR1 and CDR2 are DFQATT and SNEGSKA (reference sequence). The CDR3 is 11 residues long. V was trimmed by 0 bases and J by 4 bases, leaving 4 bases between them. The protocol was immunoSEQ multiplex PCR, while the TCRdb copy is restricted to in-frame clones and leaves out a portion. Here the sample table reports approximately 39,000 clones. Note on this clone: The read ends 3 residues early relative to the CDR3; the germline J gene fills the gap. Additional DNA sequences in this sample encode the identical CDR3.

Sequencing was carried out using blood buffy coat. The V call is TRBV20-1, the J call TRBJ2-7; no firm D call. This sequence was found in a woman aged 18 to 69 with a cervical HPV16 infection that either progressed to CIN3+ or cleared (not recorded which). The CDR3 is CSAREQYEQYF. The sequenced part of the CDR3 DNA is TGCAGTGCTAGAGAGCAGTACGAG.